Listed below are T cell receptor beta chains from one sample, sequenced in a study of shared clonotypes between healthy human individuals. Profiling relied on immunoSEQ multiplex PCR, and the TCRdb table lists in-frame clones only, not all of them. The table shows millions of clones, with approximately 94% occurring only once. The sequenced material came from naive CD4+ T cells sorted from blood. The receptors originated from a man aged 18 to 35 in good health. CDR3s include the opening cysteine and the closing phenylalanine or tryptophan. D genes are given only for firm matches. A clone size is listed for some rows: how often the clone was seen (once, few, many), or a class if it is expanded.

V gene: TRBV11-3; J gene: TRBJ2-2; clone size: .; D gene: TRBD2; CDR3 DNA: TGTGCCAGCAGTAGCGGGGAGGTCACCGGGGAGCTGTTTTTT; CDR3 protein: CASSSGEVTGELFF
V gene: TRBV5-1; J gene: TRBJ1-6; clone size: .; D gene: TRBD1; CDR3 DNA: TGCGCCAGCAGCGCGGGACAGGGGGCTTCACCCCTCCACTTT; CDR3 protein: CASSAGQGASPLHF
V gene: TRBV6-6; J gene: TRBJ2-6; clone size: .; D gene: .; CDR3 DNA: TGTGCCAGCAGATCGACAGCGGAAACTAACGTCCTGACTTTC; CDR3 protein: CASRSTAETNVLTF
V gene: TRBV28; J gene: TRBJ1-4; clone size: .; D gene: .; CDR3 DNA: TGTGCCAGCACCCTGCGCGCCAATGAAAAACTGTTTTTT; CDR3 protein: CASTLRANEKLFF
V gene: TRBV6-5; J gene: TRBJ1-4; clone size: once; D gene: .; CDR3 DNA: TGTGCCAGCAGTTACACCAGGAAGGAAAAACTGTTTTTT; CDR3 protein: CASSYTRKEKLFF
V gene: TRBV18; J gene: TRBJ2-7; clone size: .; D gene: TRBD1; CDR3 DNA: TGTGCCAGCTCACCTGGGACAGTAAGGTCCTACGAGCAGTACTTC; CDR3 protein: CASSPGTVRSYEQYF
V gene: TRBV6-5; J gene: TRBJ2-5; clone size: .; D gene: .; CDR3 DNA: TGTGCCAGCAGTCGAAGGGGAGAGACCCAGTACTTC; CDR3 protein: CASSRRGETQYF
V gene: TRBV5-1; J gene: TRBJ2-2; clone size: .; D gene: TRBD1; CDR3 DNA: TGCGCCAGCAGCTCGGGACAGGGGTCGGCGAAACTAACCGGGGAGCTGTTTTTT; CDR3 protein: CASSSGQGSAKLTGELFF
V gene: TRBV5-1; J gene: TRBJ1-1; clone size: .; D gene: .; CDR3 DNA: TGCGCCAGCAGCTTGGAGGGGATGGGCGCTGAAGCTTTCTTT; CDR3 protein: CASSLEGMGAEAFF
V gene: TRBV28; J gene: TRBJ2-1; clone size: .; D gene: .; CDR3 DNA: TGTGCCAGCAACGAGGGTGCCACTTACAATGAGCAGTTCTTC; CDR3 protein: CASNEGATYNEQFF
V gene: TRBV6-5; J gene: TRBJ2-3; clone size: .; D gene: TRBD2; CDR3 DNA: TGTGCCAGCAGTTCCGGGGCTAGCGGGAGTGATACGCAGTATTTT; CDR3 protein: CASSSGASGSDTQYF
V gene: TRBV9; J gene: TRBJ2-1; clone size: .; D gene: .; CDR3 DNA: TGTGCCAGCAGTAGGGAGTGGAATGAGCAGTTCTTC; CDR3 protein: CASSREWNEQFF
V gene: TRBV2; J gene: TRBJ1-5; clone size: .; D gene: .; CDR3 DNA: TGTGCCAGCAGACTAGGCAGCCTAAATCAGCCCCAGCATTTT; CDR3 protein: CASRLGSLNQPQHF
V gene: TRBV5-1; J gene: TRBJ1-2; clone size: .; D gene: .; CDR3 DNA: TGCGCCAGCAGCTTGGGGGTCTATGGCTACACCTTC; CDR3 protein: CASSLGVYGYTF
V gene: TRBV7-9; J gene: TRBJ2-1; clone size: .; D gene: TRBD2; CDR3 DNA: TGTGCCAGCAGCTTTAGCGGGAGATCCCCCAATGAGCAGTTCTTC; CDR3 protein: CASSFSGRSPNEQFF
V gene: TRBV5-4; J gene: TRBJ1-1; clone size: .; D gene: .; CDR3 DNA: TGTGCCAGCAGCTTGGGTGCGACCCGACAGAACACTGAAGCTTTCTTT; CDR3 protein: CASSLGATRQNTEAFF
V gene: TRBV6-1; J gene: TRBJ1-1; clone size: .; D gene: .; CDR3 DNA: TGTGCCAGCAGTGAATGGGGGGTCTCTGAAGCTTTCTTT; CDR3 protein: CASSEWGVSEAFF
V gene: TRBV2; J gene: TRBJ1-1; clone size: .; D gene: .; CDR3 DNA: TGTGCCAGCAGTGAACGGGGTAGAGCTGAAGCTTTCTTT; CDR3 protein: CASSERGRAEAFF
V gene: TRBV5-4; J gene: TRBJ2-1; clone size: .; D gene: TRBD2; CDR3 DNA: TGTGCCAGCAGCTCCCCACAGCGGGGGGCCATAGATGAGCAGTTCTTC; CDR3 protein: CASSSPQRGAIDEQFF
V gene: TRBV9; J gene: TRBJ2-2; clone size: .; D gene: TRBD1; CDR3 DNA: TGTGCCAGCAGCCAGTCCCGGGACAGGGGTCCCAACACCGGGGAGCTGTTTTTT; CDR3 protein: CASSQSRDRGPNTGELFF
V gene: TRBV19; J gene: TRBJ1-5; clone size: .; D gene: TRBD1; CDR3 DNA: TGTGCCAGTAACGACAGGGACGGGCAGCCCCAGCATTTT; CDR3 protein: CASNDRDGQPQHF
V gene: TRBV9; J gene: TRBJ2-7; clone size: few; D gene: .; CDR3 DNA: TGTGCCAGCAGCGTATCTATGGACTTC; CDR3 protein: CASSVSMDF
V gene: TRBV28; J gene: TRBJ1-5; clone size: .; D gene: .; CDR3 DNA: TGTGTCGTCGGGGGGGGCCCCCAGCATTTT; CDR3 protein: CVVGGGPQHF
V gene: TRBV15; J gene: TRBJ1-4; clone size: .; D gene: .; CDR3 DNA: TGTGCCACCAGCAGAACCCCCGCGAGGGATTGGGAAAAACTGTTTTTT; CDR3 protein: CATSRTPARDWEKLFF
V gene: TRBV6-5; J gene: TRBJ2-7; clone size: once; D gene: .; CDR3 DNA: TGTGCCACGTTGCGGAACGACGAGCAGTACTTC; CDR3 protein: CATLRNDEQYF
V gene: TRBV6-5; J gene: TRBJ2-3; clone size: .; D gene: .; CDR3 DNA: TGTGCCAGCAGTTACCGAGTTAGCACAGATACGCAGTATTTT; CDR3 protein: CASSYRVSTDTQYF
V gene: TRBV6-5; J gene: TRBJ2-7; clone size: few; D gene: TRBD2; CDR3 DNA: TGTGCCAGCAGTTATCTCCTAGCGGCCGAAACCTACGAGCAGTACTTC; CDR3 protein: CASSYLLAAETYEQYF
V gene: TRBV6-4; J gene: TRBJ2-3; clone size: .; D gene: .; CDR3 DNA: TGTGCCAGCAGTCTCTATCCGGGACCGAGCACAGATACGCAGTATTTT; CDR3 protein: CASSLYPGPSTDTQYF
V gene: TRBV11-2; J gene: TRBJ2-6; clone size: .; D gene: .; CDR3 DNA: TGTGCCAGCAGCTTAGTCTTGGCCGGGGCCAACGTCCTGACTTTC; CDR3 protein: CASSLVLAGANVLTF
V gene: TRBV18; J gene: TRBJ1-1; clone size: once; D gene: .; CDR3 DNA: TGTGCCAGCTCACCACTCCCGTCCCCGAACACTGAAGCTTTCTTT; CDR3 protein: CASSPLPSPNTEAFF
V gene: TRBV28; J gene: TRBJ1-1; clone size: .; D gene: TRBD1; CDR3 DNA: TGTGCCAGCAGTCCAAGGACAGGGAACACTGAAGCTTTCTTT; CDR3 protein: CASSPRTGNTEAFF
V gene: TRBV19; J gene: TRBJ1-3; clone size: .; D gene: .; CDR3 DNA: TGTGCCAGTAGTGCAAGGCAGACCTCTGGAAACACCATATATTTT; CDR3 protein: CASSARQTSGNTIYF
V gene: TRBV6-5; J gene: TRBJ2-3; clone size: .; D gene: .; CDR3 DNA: TGTGCCAGCAGCTCTGGACAGATTAGCGCAGATACGCAGTATTTT; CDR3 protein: CASSSGQISADTQYF
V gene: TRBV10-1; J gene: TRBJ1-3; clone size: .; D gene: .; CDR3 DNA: TGCGCCAGCAGTCGGGACTCTGGAAACACCATATATTTT; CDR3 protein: CASSRDSGNTIYF
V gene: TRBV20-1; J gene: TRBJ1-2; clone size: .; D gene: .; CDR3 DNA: TGCAGTGTCGGGACAAATTATGGCTACACCTTC; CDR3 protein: CSVGTNYGYTF
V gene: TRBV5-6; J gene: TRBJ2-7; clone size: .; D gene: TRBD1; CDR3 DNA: TGTGCCAGCAGCTTGGTGGGACAGGGGACGTACTCCTACGAGCAGTACTTC; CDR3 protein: CASSLVGQGTYSYEQYF
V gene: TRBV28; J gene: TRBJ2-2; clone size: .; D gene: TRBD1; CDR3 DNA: TGTGCCAGCAGTTTTGGGACAGCGAACACCGGGGAGCTGTTTTTT; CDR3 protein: CASSFGTANTGELFF